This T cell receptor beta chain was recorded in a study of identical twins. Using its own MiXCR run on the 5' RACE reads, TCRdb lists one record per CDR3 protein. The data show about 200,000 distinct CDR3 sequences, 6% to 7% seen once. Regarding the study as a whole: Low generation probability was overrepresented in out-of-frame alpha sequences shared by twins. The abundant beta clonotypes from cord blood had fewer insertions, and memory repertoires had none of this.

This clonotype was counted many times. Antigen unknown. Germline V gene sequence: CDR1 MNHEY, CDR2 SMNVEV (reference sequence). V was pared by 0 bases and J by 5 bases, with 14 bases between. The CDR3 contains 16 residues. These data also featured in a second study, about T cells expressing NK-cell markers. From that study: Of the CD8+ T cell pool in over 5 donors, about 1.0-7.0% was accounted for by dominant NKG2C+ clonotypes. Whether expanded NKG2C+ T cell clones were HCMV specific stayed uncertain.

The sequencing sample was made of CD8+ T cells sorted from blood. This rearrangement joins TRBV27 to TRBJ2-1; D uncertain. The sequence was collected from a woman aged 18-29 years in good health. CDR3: CASSLSLGSGHNEQFF. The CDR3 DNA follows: TGTGCCAGCAGTTTATCTCTGGGGTCAGGCCACAATGAGCAGTTCTTC.